Listed here are 6 T cell receptor beta chains from one sample, sequenced in a study of PD-1 blockade in classical Hodgkin lymphoma. Exposure to brentuximab vedotin varied, and each patient had relapsed following autologous stem cell transplantation. Using immunoSEQ multiplex PCR, the repertoire was profiled, and TCRdb retains in-frame clones only, with some absent. Of 95,000 to 100,000 clones detected, roughly 89% appear once; the ten largest clones hold 5.5% to 8.5%. Here the sequenced sample was peripheral blood mononuclear cells (PBMCs), taken before the second cycle of nivolumab. The receptors here all came from a human donor with classical Hodgkin lymphoma.

The chain links TRBV5-6 to TRBJ2-3; weak D call: TRBD2 (6 bases). Germline CDR1 is SGHDT and CDR2 is YYEEEE. This CDR3 region has 15 residues. The V gene lost 4 bases and the J gene lost 1 base, with 13 bases spanning the gap. CDR3 bases: TGTGCCAGCAGCCGCTACCAGCGGGGCACAGATACGCAGTATTTT. The encoded protein is CASSRYQRGTDTQYF.

The rearrangement links TRBV9 to TRBJ1-2; D perhaps matches TRBD1 (6 bases). Trimming took off 6 bases at V and 7 bases at J, with 25 bases between the two ends. This CDR3 comprises 16 residues. Germline lookup yields CDR1 SGDLS and CDR2 YYNGEE. CDR3 sequence (DNA): TGTGCCAGCACCCCAGGAGGGGGGGCCGGGGAGAGTGGCTACACCTTC. It translates to CASTPGGGAGESGYTF.

V gene TRBV18 combines with J gene TRBJ2-5; no firm D call. CDR3 size: 15 residues. Trimming left V 3 bases short and J 7 bases short, with 18 bases between. Germline loops: CDR1 KGHSH, CDR2 LQKENI. CDR3 sequence reads: CASSPIPGSNPTQYF. DNA for the CDR3: TGTGCCAGCTCACCGATTCCCGGTAGCAATCCGACCCAGTACTTC.

This chain uses TRBV19 with TRBJ1-2, with a weak D call TRBD1 (5 bases). The CDR3 contains 14 residues. V was shortened by 1 base and J by 2 bases, with 8 bases between the two germline ends. CDR1 and CDR2 from the germline V gene are LNHDA and SQIVND (reference sequence). The CDR3 spells CASSIAGENYGYTF. The CDR3 nucleotides are TGTGCCAGTAGTATAGCGGGGGAAAACTATGGCTACACCTTC. The full variable domain, completed using reference TRBV19 and TRBJ1-2, is DGGITQSPKYLFRKEGQNVTLSCEQNLNHDAMYWYRQDPGQGLRLIYYSQIVNDFQKGDIAEGYSVSREKKESFPLTVTSAQKNPTAFYLCASSIAGENYGYTFGSGTRLTVV.

The chain combines TRBV5-4 with TRBJ1-5; 7 bases are a match to TRBD1. CDR3 size: 14 residues. Germline assignment: CDR1 SGHNT and CDR2 YYREEE (reference sequence). Trimming at V came to 4 bases and at J to 1 base, leaving 2 bases not matched to a gene. The CDR3 DNA reads as TGTGCCAGCAGCCTAGGGGGCAGCAATCAGCCCCAGCATTTT. Translated: CASSLGGSNQPQHF. The whole variable domain, remainder taken from reference TRBV5-4 and TRBJ1-5, is ETGVTQSPTHLIKTRGQQVTLRCSSQSGHNTVSWYQQALGQGPQFIFQYYREEENGRGNFPPRFSGLQFPNYSSELNVNALELDDSALYLCASSLGGSNQPQHFGDGTRLSIL.

V and J are TRBV28 and TRBJ2-2; D tentatively reads TRBD1 or TRBD2 (6 bases each). CDR3 size: 14 residues. The ends were cut back, 2 bases at V and 7 bases at J, with 11 bases in the middle. Germline assignment: CDR1 MDHEN and CDR2 SYDVKM. This CDR3 is CASSLHREDGELFF. CDR3 in DNA: TGTGCCAGCAGTTTACACAGGGAGGACGGGGAGCTGTTTTTT.